The 5 T cell receptor beta chains reported below all come from one sample, sequenced in a study of cytomegalovirus exposure and HLA in healthy donors. PCR used 60 Vbeta primers and 13 Jbeta primers. The repertoire was sequenced with immunoSEQ multiplex PCR; TCRdb's copy has only in-frame clones and lacks some. The profile covers some 140,000 clones, with over 60% appearing a single time and 0.94% taken by the ten largest. Material for sequencing was PBMCs. These receptors all come from an older woman in good health and CMV-seronegative.

The V and J genes are TRBV6-6 and TRBJ1-5; weak D call: TRBD1 (5 bases). The CDR3 is 14 residues long. In germline, CDR1 is MNHNY, CDR2 SVGAGI (reference sequence). Deletions cut 8 bases from V and 4 bases from J, with 15 bases between. CDR3 nucleotides: TGTGCCAGCCACGGGGGGGGTGTGAATCAGCCCCAGCATTTT. Encoded protein: CASHGGGVNQPQHF.

Written as DNA, the CDR3 is TGTGCCAGCAGTTTGACAGGGAAGGGGGGTTTCTTT. Its protein is CASSLTGKGGFF. This chain links TRBV28 with TRBJ1-1; 7 bases align to TRBD1. V lost 3 bases and J lost 13; bases outside the gene matches: 8. The CDR3 is 12 residues long. Germline values: CDR1 MDHEN, CDR2 SYDVKM.

The V call is TRBV6-6, the J call TRBJ1-3, with 8 bases aligning to TRBD1. Trimming cost V 6 bases and J 0 bases; bases outside gene matches: 7. This CDR3 spans 16 amino acids. Germline V gives CDR1 MNHNY, CDR2 SVGAGI (reference sequence). The CDR3 sequence: CASSTTGGLSGNTIYF. CDR3 DNA sequence: TGTGCCAGCAGCACAACAGGGGGTCTCTCTGGAAACACCATATATTTT.

The rearrangement joins TRBV10-2 to TRBJ1-1; 9 nucleotides match TRBD1. The CDR3 has 17 residues. The V segment lost 9 bases and the J segment 0 bases; nucleotides outside the gene matches: 14. Germline V lookup: CDR1 WSHSY, CDR2 SAAADI. The CDR3 DNA reads TGCGCCAGTTCCACCCGGAGACAGGGGGGTATGAACACTGAAGCTTTCTTT. Protein sequence: CASSTRRQGGMNTEAFF.

The chain is built from TRBV18 and TRBJ2-7; D is undetermined. Germline V lookup: CDR1 KGHSH, CDR2 LQKENI. The CDR3 covers 12 residues. Trimming shortened V by 2 bases and J by 3 bases, and 5 bases separated the two germline ends. The CDR3: CASSPESYEQYF. CDR3 coding DNA: TGTGCCAGCTCACCAGAGAGCTACGAGCAGTACTTC. The full variable domain, with the rest looked up from reference TRBV18 and TRBJ2-7, is NAGVMQNPRHLVRRRGQEARLRCSPMKGHSHVYWYRQLPEEGLKFMVYLQKENIIDESGMPKERFSAEFPKEGPSILRIQQVVRGDSAAYFCASSPESYEQYFGPGTRLTVT.